The 24 T cell receptor beta chains in this list originate from one sample, sequenced in a study of blood T cell repertoires in COVID-19. Using immunoSEQ multiplex PCR, the repertoire was profiled, and TCRdb retains in-frame clones only, with some absent. The sample consists of 200,000 to 250,000 clones, 70% to 90% of them appearing once. The material sequenced was PBMCs or T cells enriched from blood (not recorded which). These receptors originate from a man aged 50-59 years who had been exposed to COVID-19.

The CDR3 DNA reads as TGCAGCGTCGCCGCACAGGGGGTAACTAACTATGGCTACACCTTC. Protein: CSVAAQGVTNYGYTF. The chain recombines TRBV29-1 with TRBJ1-2; 8 nucleotides align to TRBD1. J gave up 0 bases and V 6 bases, and 9 bases lay outside the gene matches. The CDR3 extends over 15 amino acids. Germline CDR1 is SQVTM and CDR2 is ANQGSEA.

This clone was detected once. The chain carries TRBV4-1 and TRBJ1-5; TRBD1 aligns across 7 bases. This CDR3 has 15 amino acids. Germline lookup yields CDR1 MGHRA and CDR2 YSYEKL. J was trimmed by 0 bases and V by 5 bases; bases with no gene match: 4. This CDR3 is CASSSGTVSNQPQHF. In DNA, the CDR3 is TGCGCCAGCAGCTCCGGGACAGTTAGCAATCAGCCCCAGCATTTT.

The V call is TRBV7-8, the J call TRBJ2-3; 8 positions agree with TRBD2. The V gene's germline CDR1 is SGHVS and CDR2 FQNEAQ. The ends lost 4 bases at V and 3 bases at J; junction bases unmatched: 6. This CDR3 contains 15 residues. CDR3 protein: CASSSPKRGTDTQYF. The CDR3 nucleotides read TGTGCCAGCAGCTCCCCTAAGCGGGGGACAGATACGCAGTATTTT.

The chain links TRBV29-1 to TRBJ2-5, with TRBD1 identical over 7 bases. The CDR3 is made up of 13 amino acids. Germline values: CDR1 SQVTM, CDR2 ANQGSEA. V lost 4 bases and J lost 2; bases outside the gene matches: 4. The CDR3 DNA sequence: TGCAGCGTTGGTGGGGACAGTCAAGAGACCCAGTACTTC. Translating gives CSVGGDSQETQYF.

The chain uses TRBV15 and TRBJ2-1, with 9 bases that match TRBD2. V lost 2 bases, J lost 4 bases, and 15 bases stayed unmatched. The V gene's germline CDR1 is LNHNV and CDR2 YYDKDF (reference sequence). The CDR3 totals 19 residues. The CDR3 loop is CATSRKHRRIAGGYNEQFF. The CDR3 DNA reads as TGTGCCACCAGCAGAAAACATAGAAGGATTGCGGGGGGGTACAATGAGCAGTTCTTC.

The V and J genes are TRBV4-1 and TRBJ2-1; 7 nucleotides agree with TRBD2. This CDR3 comprises 15 residues. Germline V CDR1 and CDR2: MGHRA, YSYEKL. The V segment lost 4 bases and the J segment 5 bases; nucleotides outside the gene matches: 8. Written as DNA, the CDR3 is TGCGCCAGCAGCCCCCGTGGGGCGGGGGACAATGAGCAGTTCTTC. As protein: CASSPRGAGDNEQFF.

V is TRBV5-4 and J is TRBJ1-1; D is unclear. The CDR3 runs 13 residues. V lost 0 bases and J lost 4, with 7 bases in between. Per germline, CDR1 SGHNT and CDR2 YYREEE (reference sequence). The DNA for the CDR3 is TGTGCCAGCAGCTTGGTCCCATCCACTGAAGCTTTCTTT. Its translation is CASSLVPSTEAFF.

The chain couples TRBV19 to TRBJ2-7; TRBD1 might be the D (6 bases). Germline V gene data show CDR1 as LNHDA and CDR2 as SQIVND (reference sequence). The CDR3 is 14 residues long. The V and J ends lost 10 bases and 2 bases respectively, with 18 bases between them. The CDR3 protein is CANRGRDTTYEQYV. The CDR3 region has the DNA TGTGCCAACCGAGGCCGGGACACTACCTACGAGCAGTACGTC.

CDR3 in DNA: TGTGCTAGTGGCCTTGGACAGGTTCAAGAGACCCAGTACTTC. Translating it yields CASGLGQVQETQYF. The rearrangement uses TRBV12-5 and TRBJ2-5, with 7 bases lining up with TRBD1. Germline V CDR1 and CDR2: LGHNT, FRNRAP. V shed 6 bases, J shed 2 bases, and the junction held 6 bases outside the gene matches. The CDR3 is 14 residues long.

The rearrangement uses TRBV5-1 and TRBJ2-1, with 13 bases matching TRBD2. Germline V gene lookup returns CDR1 SGHRS and CDR2 YFSETQ. CDR3 length equals 14 residues. Germline trimming cut 3 bases from V and 8 bases from J; bases unmatched to any gene: 2. The CDR3 sequence: CASSSGTSGDEQFF. In nucleotides, the CDR3 is TGCGCCAGCAGCTCCGGGACTAGCGGGGATGAGCAGTTCTTC.

The CDR3 reads CASSRQGGASYNEQFF. The CDR3, as DNA: TGCGCCAGCAGTCGCCAGGGGGGCGCGTCCTACAATGAGCAGTTCTTC. J is TRBJ2-1 and V is TRBV5-1; tentative D call: TRBD1 (7 bases). This CDR3 has 16 residues. CDR1 is SGHRS, CDR2 YFSETQ, per germline. Trimming cost V 5 bases and J 1 base, with 16 bases left between them.

The genes are TRBV7-9 and TRBJ1-5; D is ambiguous. Germline assignment: CDR1 SEHNR and CDR2 FQNEAQ (reference sequence). Trimming took 5 bases from V and 4 from J, leaving 12 bases between them. The CDR3 covers 14 residues. As DNA, the CDR3 is TGTGCCAGCAGCACAAAAAACAGTAATCAGCCCCAGCATTTT. This translates into CASSTKNSNQPQHF.

In DNA form, the CDR3 reads TGTGCCAGCAGCTTAGGATGGCAGACCTACGAGCAGTACTTC. Translating it yields CASSLGWQTYEQYF. The J gene is TRBJ2-7, the V gene TRBV7-2, with D uncertain. The CDR3 has 14 residues. CDR1 is SGHTA and CDR2 is FQGNSA in the germline V gene. The ends were cut back, 1 base at V and 2 bases at J, with 9 bases in the middle.

The V call is TRBV6-5, the J call TRBJ1-2, with 8 positions matching TRBD1. With V trimmed by 2 bases and J by 6 bases, 5 bases remained unmatched. This CDR3 has 14 residues. The germline V gene encodes CDR1 MNHEY and CDR2 SVGAGI. The chain's CDR3 is CASSYLTGEDGYTF. CDR3 DNA sequence: TGTGCCAGCAGTTACCTGACAGGGGAAGATGGCTACACCTTC.

This clone occurred a few times. The chain links TRBV28 to TRBJ1-2; D possibly corresponds to TRBD1 (6 bases). The CDR3 length is 16 residues. The V and J ends lost 2 bases and 8 bases respectively, with 21 bases between them. Per the germline V gene, CDR1 is MDHEN and CDR2 is SYDVKM. Here the CDR3 reads CASSLTQPLGGGGYTF. CDR3 coding DNA: TGTGCCAGCAGTTTAACTCAACCATTAGGGGGAGGGGGCTACACCTTC.

This chain's CDR3 is CASSPSRGTDTQYF. The CDR3 coding sequence is TGCGCCAGCAGCCCCTCAAGGGGGACAGATACGCAGTATTTT. The gene calls are TRBV5-1 and TRBJ2-3, with D possibly matching TRBD1 (6 bases). This CDR3 comprises 14 residues. The V gene's germline CDR1 is SGHRS and CDR2 YFSETQ. V lost 4 bases, J lost 3 bases, and 12 bases lay in between.

The chain has TRBV4-1 and TRBJ1-6; the D is unclear. The CDR3 spans 12 residues. Germline V gives CDR1 MGHRA, CDR2 YSYEKL. The V end was cut by 3 bases, the J end by 10 bases, with 7 bases between. CDR3 sequence: CASSHLLSPLHF. For the CDR3, the DNA is TGCGCCAGCAGCCACCTCCTCTCACCCCTCCACTTT.

CDR3 bases: TGTGCCAGCAGCATCGGACAGACGTCCTCTGGAAACACCATATATTTT. Its protein product is CASSIGQTSSGNTIYF. This chain connects TRBV9 to TRBJ1-3; maybe TRBD1 (6 bases). CDR3 length equals 16 residues. Trimming removed 4 bases at V and 0 bases at J, with 14 bases between. Germline loops: CDR1 SGDLS, CDR2 YYNGEE. The variable domain in full, completed from reference TRBV9 and TRBJ1-3, reads DSGVTQTPKHLITATGQRVTLRCSPRSGDLSVYWYQQSLDQGLQFLIQYYNGEERAKGNILERFSAQQFPDLHSELNLSSLELGDSALYFCASSIGQTSSGNTIYFGEGSWLTVV.

The chain links TRBV24-1 to TRBJ2-3; the D gene is possibly TRBD2 (6 bases). V dropped 4 bases and J dropped 2 bases, with 12 bases sitting between them. Germline V lookup: CDR1 KGHDR, CDR2 SFDVKD. The CDR3 totals 15 residues. The CDR3: CATSDRDWITDTQYF. The CDR3, as DNA: TGTGCCACCAGTGACAGGGACTGGATCACAGATACGCAGTATTTT.

The chain's CDR3 is CASSSSGDENTEAFF. The CDR3 nucleotides are TGTGCCAGCAGTTCCTCAGGGGATGAGAACACTGAAGCTTTCTTT. This chain joins TRBV28 and TRBJ1-1, with D maybe TRBD1 (6 bases). The V end lost 4 bases, the J end lost 1 base, and 13 bases lay between the germline ends. The germline CDR1 and CDR2 sequences are MDHEN and SYDVKM. The CDR3 covers 15 residues.

The chain recombines TRBV2 with TRBJ1-6; the D gene is possibly TRBD1 (6 bases). Trimming stripped 5 bases from V and 9 bases from J, with 23 bases between. CDR1 and CDR2 (germline): SNHLY, FYNNEI. The CDR3 runs to 17 residues. The chain's CDR3 is CASSRRQQGFGISPLHF. As DNA, the CDR3 is TGTGCCAGCAGTCGACGACAGCAGGGGTTCGGAATTTCACCCCTCCACTTT.

V and J are TRBV12-3 or TRBV12-4 and TRBJ2-4; no reliable D call. Trimming removed 2 bases from V and 4 bases from J, with 6 bases in between. The CDR3 spans 13 residues. Here the CDR3 DNA reads TGTGCCAGCAGTTTACACGCGAAAAACATTCAGTACTTC. Its translation: CASSLHAKNIQYF.

The V and J genes are TRBV7-3 and TRBJ2-5; 11 bases line up with TRBD2. CDR1 is SGHTA and CDR2 is FQGTGA in the germline V gene. The CDR3 length is 16 residues. With V trimmed by 0 bases and J by 4 bases, 4 bases remained unmatched. CDR3 sequence reads: CASSLTFSGRAETQYF. The CDR3 DNA reads TGTGCCAGCAGCTTAACTTTTAGCGGGAGGGCAGAGACCCAGTACTTC.

The gene calls are TRBV10-2 and TRBJ2-7, with 8 bases aligning to TRBD2. The CDR3 consists of 14 residues. Germline CDR1 WSHSY, CDR2 SAAADI. Trimming cost V 5 bases and J 5 bases; bases outside gene matches: 8. The CDR3 sequence: CASSSGLDFDEQYF. Here the CDR3 DNA reads TGCGCCAGCAGTTCGGGACTAGACTTCGACGAGCAGTACTTC.